Following are 19 T cell receptor beta chains from one sample sequenced in a study of vaccination effects on CD4 cells after COVID-19. Assay used: immunoSEQ multiplex PCR; TCRdb lists only in-frame clones, some missing. The data contain tens of thousands of clones, 75% to 85% of them singletons. The antigens these receptors bind are not known. Viral peptide pool expansion of antigen-specific CD4+ T cells preceded sequencing in the ViraFEST assay. Isolating CD4+ T cells followed approximately ten days of culture. This specimen consisted of CD4+ T cells from PBMCs cultured with HCoV-229E spike peptides, obtained before COVID-19 vaccination. These receptors were taken from a human donor who received a COVID-19 vaccine.

The chain recombines TRBV5-1 with TRBJ2-2, with D tentatively TRBD2 (5 bases). V was clipped by 3 bases and J by 7 bases, with 7 bases between them. The CDR3 is 12 amino acids. Germline V gene lookup returns CDR1 SGHRS and CDR2 YFSETQ. This chain's CDR3 is CASSSSHGELFF. In DNA form, the CDR3 reads TGCGCCAGCAGCTCTAGCCACGGGGAGCTGTTTTTT.

The J gene is TRBJ1-1, the V gene TRBV5-5, with TRBD1 matching over 7 bases. The CDR3 is 14 residues long. The J segment lost 3 bases and the V segment lost 0 bases, leaving 2 bases of the junction unmatched. The germline V gene encodes CDR1 SGHKS and CDR2 YYEKEE (reference sequence). The CDR3 coding sequence is TGTGCCAGCAGCTTGGCGGGACAGTACACTGAAGCTTTCTTT. This gives the protein CASSLAGQYTEAFF.

This clone appeared a single time. The V and J genes are TRBV19 and TRBJ2-7; possible D gene TRBD2, 5 bases. From germline, CDR1 is LNHDA and CDR2 SQIVND (reference sequence). Trimming left V 1 base short and J 1 base short, with 11 bases between. This CDR3 is built from 15 residues. The CDR3 loop reads CASSIVGGTSYEQYV. CDR3 nucleotides: TGTGCCAGTAGTATAGTAGGAGGAACATCCTACGAGCAGTACGTC.

The V call is TRBV24-1, the J call TRBJ2-1; TRBD2 matches at 8 bases. Germline CDR1 reads KGHDR; CDR2 reads SFDVKD. Trimming at V came to 2 bases and at J to 6 bases, leaving 5 bases not matched to a gene. CDR3 size: 15 residues. The DNA of the CDR3 is TGTGCCACCAGTGATTCGGGGGGGCCAGGCAATGAGCAGTTCTTC. Translated: CATSDSGGPGNEQFF.

The V call is TRBV30, the J call TRBJ2-3; D not resolved. The ends were cut back, 7 bases at V and 1 base at J, with 6 bases in the middle. CDR1 and CDR2 (germline): GTSNPN, SVGIG (reference sequence). The CDR3 spans 11 residues. CDR3 DNA sequence: TGTGCCTTCGCGGGCACAGATACGCAGTATTTT. This encodes CAFAGTDTQYF.

This chain connects TRBV28 to TRBJ1-5; TRBD1 is a possible D gene (5 bases). Deletions cut 7 bases from V and 6 bases from J, with 19 bases between. The CDR3 contains 15 residues. Germline-derived CDR1 and CDR2 are MDHEN and SYDVKM. The CDR3 loop is CASNQRAAGSQPQHF. Here the CDR3 DNA reads TGTGCCAGCAACCAAAGGGCGGCAGGGTCTCAGCCCCAGCATTTT.

J is TRBJ1-5 and V is TRBV12-3 or TRBV12-4, with 9 bases matching TRBD1. There are 13 residues in the CDR3. Trimming cost V 6 bases and J 9 bases; bases outside gene matches: 6. CDR3 residues: CASSQQGAGPQHF. CDR3 DNA: TGTGCCAGCAGCCAACAGGGGGCCGGGCCCCAGCATTTT.

The rearrangement joins TRBV9 to TRBJ1-6; D possibly corresponds to TRBD1 (6 bases). Germline V lookup: CDR1 SGDLS, CDR2 YYNGEE. V lost 0 bases to trimming and J lost 8 bases, with 9 bases between them. The CDR3 is 14 amino acids. The CDR3 region has the DNA TGTGCCAGCAGCGTAGGAGGGGGGGATTCACCCCTCCACTTT. Protein sequence: CASSVGGGDSPLHF. The full variable domain, its missing parts supplied by reference TRBV9 and TRBJ1-6, is DSGVTQTPKHLITATGQRVTLRCSPRSGDLSVYWYQQSLDQGLQFLIQYYNGEERAKGNILERFSAQQFPDLHSELNLSSLELGDSALYFCASSVGGGDSPLHFGNGTRLTVT.

The chain joins TRBV13 to TRBJ1-2; 9 nucleotides agree with TRBD1. The length of the CDR3 is 17 residues. V gave up 0 bases and J gave up 0 bases; unmatched junction bases: 5. Germline CDR1 reads PRHDT; CDR2 reads FYEKMQ (reference sequence). The CDR3 loop reads CASSLGDRGRPNYGYTF. Written as DNA, the CDR3 is TGTGCCAGCAGCTTAGGAGACAGGGGGAGACCTAACTATGGCTACACCTTC. Using reference TRBV13 and TRBJ1-2 for the parts outside the CDR3, the full variable domain is AAGVIQSPRHLIKEKRETATLKCYPIPRHDTVYWYQQGPGQDPQFLISFYEKMQSDKGSIPDRFSAQQFSDYHSELNMSSLELGDSALYFCASSLGDRGRPNYGYTFGSGTRLTVV.

This chain uses TRBV10-1 with TRBJ2-1; no reliable D call. Trimming removed 4 bases at V and 8 bases at J, with 18 bases between. The germline CDR1 and CDR2 sequences are WNHNN and SYGVQD (reference sequence). The CDR3 spans 15 residues. The CDR3 here is CASSGKGPRFDEQFF. The CDR3 bases are TGCGCCAGCAGTGGGAAGGGCCCCCGGTTTGATGAGCAGTTCTTC.

The chain recombines TRBV19 with TRBJ2-1; possible D gene TRBD1, 5 bases. The CDR3 contains 15 residues. The V end lost 5 bases, the J end lost 6 bases, and 17 bases lay between the germline ends. CDR1 and CDR2 (germline): LNHDA, SQIVND (reference sequence). The CDR3 is CASSGLAGWVNEQFF. DNA of the CDR3: TGTGCCAGTAGTGGTCTTGCAGGGTGGGTCAATGAGCAGTTCTTC.

The chain couples TRBV11-2 to TRBJ2-5; D not certain. In germline, CDR1 is SGHAT, CDR2 FQNNGV. The CDR3 spans 14 residues. Trimming removed 5 bases from V and 5 bases from J, with 15 bases in between. CDR3 loop: CASSPDLVGETQYF. As DNA, the CDR3 is TGTGCCAGCAGCCCTGACCTAGTCGGGGAGACCCAGTACTTC.

The chain joins TRBV6-5 to TRBJ2-3, with D perhaps matching TRBD1 (5 bases). Germline V gene lookup returns CDR1 MNHEY and CDR2 SVGAGI. V lost 6 bases to trimming and J lost 0 bases, with 13 bases between them. The length of the CDR3 is 15 residues. CDR3 sequence (DNA): TGTGCCAGCAGCCTATCAGGGTCAAGCACAGATACGCAGTATTTT. This codes for CASSLSGSSTDTQYF.

The chain couples TRBV7-8 to TRBJ1-4, with TRBD1 matching 7 bases. CDR1 SGHVS and CDR2 FQNEAQ come from the germline V gene. This CDR3 is 13 amino acids long. The ends lost 5 bases at V and 8 bases at J; junction bases unmatched: 5. In DNA, the CDR3 is TGTGCCAGCAGCCTCGGGACAGTGGAAAAACTGTTTTTT. It translates to CASSLGTVEKLFF.

V gene TRBV30 combines with J gene TRBJ2-6; no reliable D call. CDR1 is GTSNPN, CDR2 SVGIG, per germline (reference sequence). The CDR3 is made up of 15 amino acids. The V end lost 3 bases, the J end lost 2 bases, and 11 bases lay between the germline ends. The CDR3 sequence: CAWRGLGTGANVLTF. Here the CDR3 DNA reads TGTGCCTGGAGAGGTCTGGGAACTGGGGCCAACGTCCTGACTTTC. The full variable domain, its missing parts supplied by reference TRBV30 and TRBJ2-6, is SQTIHQWPATLVQPVGSPLSLECTVEGTSNPNLYWYRQAAGRGLQLLFYSVGIGQISSEVPQNLSASRPQDRQFILSSKKLLLSDSGFYLCAWRGLGTGANVLTFGAGSRLTVL.

This rearrangement joins TRBV3-1 (or the pseudogene TRBV3-2) to TRBJ2-5; TRBD2 might be the D (5 bases). Looked up from germline, CDR1 is LGHDT and CDR2 is YNNKEL (reference sequence). The CDR3 extends over 15 amino acids. Trimming removed 1 base at V and 1 base at J, with 10 bases between. The CDR3 loop is CASSQGSGIQETQYF. In nucleotides, the CDR3 is TGTGCCAGCAGCCAAGGGTCCGGGATCCAAGAGACCCAGTACTTC.

This chain joins TRBV3-1 (or the pseudogene TRBV3-2) and TRBJ2-6, with 8 bases fitting TRBD2. With 7 bases clipped from V and 2 bases from J, the junction kept 4 bases outside the gene matches. Germline V gives CDR1 LGHDT, CDR2 YNNKEL (reference sequence). The CDR3 runs 15 residues. CDR3 sequence reads: CASKAGGTGANVLTF. Here the CDR3 DNA reads TGTGCCAGCAAGGCGGGAGGAACTGGGGCCAACGTCCTGACTTTC.

The V gene is TRBV7-3, the J gene TRBJ2-2, with a tentative D call TRBD1 (8 bases). Germline CDR1 is SGHTA and CDR2 is FQGTGA. CDR3 size: 15 residues. V was cut by 1 base and J by 5 bases, with 11 bases left in between. DNA of the CDR3: TGTGCCAGCAGCTTAAACAGGGGGGGAACCGGGGAGCTGTTTTTT. Protein sequence: CASSLNRGGTGELFF.

The V call is TRBV12-1, the J call TRBJ1-1. TRBV12-1 counts as a pseudogene. The CDR3 contains 17 residues. DNA for the CDR3: TGTGCCAGCAGCAGTCACGGGGGGAGGGATTTTAGCACTGAAGCTTTCTTT. This codes for CASSSHGGRDFSTEAFF.